The 7 T cell receptor beta chains reported below all come from one sample, sequenced in a study of chemoradiotherapy in HPV16-positive cancers (dated by TCRdb to between 2021 and 2023). Libraries were made using the immunoSEQ multiplex PCR assay. TCRdb carries this immuneACCESS record with in-frame sequences only. Its versions omit some clonotypes, under half of them owing to an unresolved V gene in the studies checked, with the rest unexplained. The sample data list 7,500 to 10,000 clones, and around 90% of these were observed just once. Of the sample, over 9% is held by the ten largest clones. Sequencing used blood, obtained from a patient who underwent chemoradiotherapy. These receptors came from a human donor with HPV-associated anogenital cancer.

V usage is TRBV9 and J usage is TRBJ2-5; D is unresolved. CDR3 size: 15 residues. The V end was cut by 0 bases, the J end by 0 bases, with 9 bases between. Per germline, CDR1 SGDLS and CDR2 YYNGEE. The CDR3 protein is CASSVDSGHQETQYF. The CDR3 bases are TGTGCCAGCAGCGTAGATTCTGGTCACCAAGAGACCCAGTACTTC.

This chain connects TRBV7-6 to TRBJ2-2; 13 nucleotides match TRBD2. Per the germline V gene, CDR1 is SGHVS and CDR2 is FNYEAQ. V trimming: 4 bases; J trimming: 7 bases; junction bases outside the gene matches: 9. CDR3 length: 17 amino acids. The CDR3 loop reads CASSSGLAGAHVGELFF. CDR3 bases: TGTGCCAGCAGCTCCGGACTAGCGGGGGCACACGTCGGGGAGCTGTTTTTT.

The chain combines TRBV4-3 with TRBJ2-1, with 11 nucleotides matching TRBD2. The CDR3 spans 14 residues. In germline, CDR1 is LGHNA, CDR2 YSLEER. The V segment lost 5 bases and the J segment 9 bases; nucleotides outside the gene matches: 6. The DNA of the CDR3 is TGCGCCAGCAGCGTAGCGGGGGGGCCGCGTGAGCAGTTCTTC. Translation: CASSVAGGPREQFF.

The genes are TRBV2 and TRBJ1-3; TRBD1 is a possible D gene (6 bases). The CDR3 spans 14 residues. V lost 2 bases and J lost 3, with 8 bases in between. CDR1 SNHLY and CDR2 FYNNEI come from the germline V gene. The CDR3 loop reads CASSENRVGNTIYF. CDR3 coding DNA: TGTGCCAGCAGTGAAAACAGGGTTGGAAACACCATATATTTT. Full variable domain (remainder filled in from reference TRBV2 and TRBJ1-3): EPEVTQTPSHQVTQMGQEVILRCVPISNHLYFYWYRQILGQKVEFLVSFYNNEISEKSEIFDDQFSVERPDGSNFTLKIRSTKLEDSAMYFCASSENRVGNTIYFGEGSWLTVV.

This sequence joins TRBV7-2 and TRBJ2-7; tentative D call: TRBD2 (6 bases). The V and J ends lost 5 bases and 0 bases respectively, with 11 bases between them. The CDR3 length is 14 residues. CDR1 and CDR2 from the germline V gene are SGHTA and FQGNSA. The CDR3 nucleotides read TGTGCCAGCAGCGCGACTAGGGACTCCTACGAGCAGTACGTC. Protein: CASSATRDSYEQYV.

The chain links TRBV6-1 to TRBJ1-6; tentatively, D is TRBD1 (6 bases). The V gene's germline CDR1 is MNHNS and CDR2 SASEGT. V was pared by 4 bases and J by 8 bases, with 18 bases between. The CDR3 covers 16 residues. The CDR3 nucleotides are TGTGCCAGCAGTGGAACGACAGGTAGCCCCGATTCACCCCTCCACTTT. It codes for CASSGTTGSPDSPLHF.

The V call is TRBV18, the J call TRBJ1-1, with a weak D call TRBD1 (6 bases). Trimming left V 0 bases short and J 4 bases short, with 18 bases between. CDR3 size: 17 residues. Germline V gives CDR1 KGHSH, CDR2 LQKENI. This CDR3 is CASSPPEVRQGSTEAFF. CDR3 in DNA: TGTGCCAGCTCACCACCGGAAGTCCGTCAGGGGAGCACTGAAGCTTTCTTT.